This T cell receptor (beta chain) stems from a study of blood T cell repertoires in COVID-19. About the research overall: Whether acute or convalescent, the COVID-19 samples came from the United States, Italy and Spain.

With 5 bases removed from V and 4 bases from J, the gap between germline ends came to 20 bases. This CDR3 has 16 amino acids. From germline, CDR1 is MNHEY and CDR2 SMNVEV (reference sequence). In the source study's methods: For nucleated cells, counts were estimated from reference gene primer amplification. Profiled with immunoSEQ multiplex PCR; TCRdb holds only in-frame clones, not every one. V, J and clone size derive from that table, while D and trimming were established from the DNA sequence. The repertoire has 150,000 to 200,000 clones, roughly nine tenths of them found once; the top ten carry 10% to 11%.

The receptor comes from an older woman with COVID-19, enrolled during active disease. The rearrangement links TRBV27 to TRBJ1-2, with D possibly matching TRBD1 (5 bases). Material: peripheral blood. The CDR3, as DNA: TGTGCCAGCAGTCCCTCTCGGACAAGGGCCACCTATGGCTACACCTTC. Translation gives CASSPSRTRATYGYTF.